The 9 T cell receptor beta chains in this list originate from one sample, sequenced in a study of blood T cell repertoires in COVID-19. Only in-frame clones appear in the TCRdb table, and some are missing; sequencing was by immunoSEQ multiplex PCR. The sample has 380,000 or so clones, more than 70% seen once. The sample comprised peripheral blood. These receptors all come from a man aged 40-55 years with acute or convalescent COVID-19.

This clone appeared a few times. The chain is built from TRBV9 and TRBJ2-5, with TRBD2 matching 14 bases. V lost 3 bases, J lost 1 base, and 5 bases stayed unmatched. The germline V gene encodes CDR1 SGDLS and CDR2 YYNGEE. The CDR3 is 17 residues long. The CDR3, as DNA: TGTGCCAGCAGCGCCCTAGGACTAGCGGGGGGCCAAGAGACCCAGTACTTC. Its protein product is CASSALGLAGGQETQYF.

The genes are TRBV7-9 and TRBJ1-2, with a weak D call TRBD1 (5 bases). This CDR3 comprises 13 residues. Germline CDR1 SEHNR, CDR2 FQNEAQ (reference sequence). Trimming removed 0 bases from V and 10 bases from J, with 12 bases in between. The CDR3 DNA sequence: TGTGCCAGCAGCTTAGCGTTTATCAGGGACTACACCTTC. It is translated as CASSLAFIRDYTF.

The CDR3 here is CASSSAGTLTSTDSGANVLTF. The CDR3 DNA sequence: TGTGCCAGTAGCTCAGCCGGGACTCTCACCTCGACGGATTCTGGGGCCAACGTCCTGACTTTC. This chain joins TRBV19 and TRBJ2-6; D might be TRBD2 (6 bases). The CDR3 loop spans 21 amino acids. Trimming took off 6 bases at V and 1 base at J, with 28 bases between the two ends. Per the germline V gene, CDR1 is LNHDA and CDR2 is SQIVND (reference sequence). The full variable domain, rest sourced from reference TRBV19 and TRBJ2-6, is DGGITQSPKYLFRKEGQNVTLSCEQNLNHDAMYWYRQDPGQGLRLIYYSQIVNDFQKGDIAEGYSVSREKKESFPLTVTSAQKNPTAFYLCASSSAGTLTSTDSGANVLTFGAGSRLTVL.

CDR3: CASSLFGSGHTEAFF. In DNA, the CDR3 is TGTGCCAGCAGCTTATTTGGTAGTGGGCACACTGAAGCTTTCTTT. This rearrangement joins TRBV7-6 to TRBJ1-1; D not certain. The V gene's germline CDR1 is SGHVS and CDR2 FNYEAQ. CDR3 length: 15 residues. Trimming cost V 2 bases and J 3 bases, with 13 bases left between them.

The gene calls are TRBV28 and TRBJ1-1; D gene uncertain. The CDR3 covers 13 residues. V lost 3 bases and J lost 0, with 5 bases in between. Germline V lookup: CDR1 MDHEN, CDR2 SYDVKM. DNA for the CDR3: TGTGCCAGCAGTTTTTCAGTGAACACTGAAGCTTTCTTT. Its protein is CASSFSVNTEAFF.

The rearrangement uses TRBV19 and TRBJ2-1; TRBD2 agrees at 7 bases. The V gene's germline CDR1 is LNHDA and CDR2 SQIVND (reference sequence). The CDR3 extends over 14 amino acids. V shed 6 bases and J 4 bases; nucleotides not matched to a gene: 6. For the CDR3, the DNA is TGTGCCAGTAGAGAGAGCGGGAATTACAATGAGCAGTTCTTC. Translating gives CASRESGNYNEQFF.

The chain carries TRBV6-1 and TRBJ1-2, with 7 bases fitting TRBD1. V gave up 1 base and J gave up 4 bases; unmatched junction bases: 6. The germline V gene encodes CDR1 MNHNS and CDR2 SASEGT. The CDR3 totals 15 residues. CDR3: CASSEGLWDSYGYTF. The CDR3 DNA reads TGTGCCAGCAGTGAAGGGCTATGGGACAGCTATGGCTACACCTTC.

The V call is TRBV7-8, the J call TRBJ2-7; no clear D gene. There are 15 residues in the CDR3. Germline-derived CDR1 and CDR2 are SGHVS and FQNEAQ. V lost 5 bases to trimming and J lost 2 bases, with 16 bases between them. CDR3 sequence: CASSAIPPVPYEQYF. In DNA, the CDR3 is TGTGCCAGCAGCGCGATCCCGCCGGTCCCCTACGAGCAGTACTTC.

The V and J genes are TRBV7-2 and TRBJ1-2; D gene unclear. The CDR3 is 16 amino acids. CDR1 and CDR2 (germline): SGHTA, FQGNSA. V dropped 1 base and J dropped 4 bases, with 16 bases sitting between them. The CDR3 coding sequence is TGTGCCAGCAGCTTAGGACAAGTCTCGGTTGGCTATGGCTACACCTTC. This gives the protein CASSLGQVSVGYGYTF.